What follows are 29 T cell receptor beta chains derived from one specimen sequenced in a study of cytomegalovirus exposure and HLA in healthy donors. Primers: 60 Vbeta forward and 13 Jbeta reverse. Produced via immunoSEQ multiplex PCR; TCRdb's table is partial and in-frame only. The sample data list fewer than 150,000 clones. Sample: PBMCs. The source of these receptors is a man aged 40-50 years in good health and CMV-seronegative.

The gene calls are TRBV11-1 and TRBJ2-3, with 12 nucleotides matching TRBD2. The J segment lost 1 base and the V segment lost 5 bases, leaving 4 bases of the junction unmatched. The CDR3 runs 16 residues. Germline CDR1 is SGHAT and CDR2 is FQDESV (reference sequence). The CDR3 spells CASSPRTSGGTDTQYF. The CDR3 DNA reads TGTGCCAGCAGCCCGAGGACTAGCGGGGGCACAGATACGCAGTATTTT.

The chain combines TRBV13 with TRBJ2-7, with a weak D call TRBD1 (6 bases). The germline V and J ends were trimmed by 0 bases and 2 bases, with 14 bases remaining between them. Looked up from germline, CDR1 is PRHDT and CDR2 is FYEKMQ (reference sequence). The CDR3 length is 16 residues. CDR3 protein: CASSLGLSGTPYEQYF. The CDR3 DNA follows: TGTGCCAGCAGCTTAGGCCTGTCAGGGACACCCTACGAGCAGTACTTC.

The rearrangement uses TRBV2 and TRBJ1-1; 7 bases match TRBD1. The CDR3 has 14 amino acids. V gave up 4 bases and J gave up 5 bases; unmatched junction bases: 7. Per germline, CDR1 SNHLY and CDR2 FYNNEI. CDR3 sequence: CASSALTGRTEAFF. CDR3 in DNA: TGTGCCAGCAGTGCCCTGACAGGGCGGACTGAAGCTTTCTTT.

V and J are TRBV6-1 and TRBJ1-1, with D hard to call. This CDR3 spans 13 amino acids. Per the germline V gene, CDR1 is MNHNS and CDR2 is SASEGT. The V and J ends lost 1 base and 11 bases respectively, with 14 bases between them. The CDR3 reads CASSEGPTASAFF. The DNA for the CDR3 is TGTGCCAGCAGTGAAGGGCCAACCGCTTCTGCTTTCTTT.

The V call is TRBV5-1, the J call TRBJ2-1; no reliable D call. Per germline, CDR1 SGHRS and CDR2 YFSETQ. The CDR3 is 11 residues long. The V end was cut by 1 base, the J end by 8 bases, with 4 bases between. The DNA of the CDR3 is TGCGCCAGCAGCTTGACACATGAGCAGTTCTTC. Its translation is CASSLTHEQFF.

V gene TRBV11-3 combines with J gene TRBJ2-7, with no clear D. V was clipped by 4 bases and J by 4 bases, with 8 bases between them. Germline lookup yields CDR1 SGHNT and CDR2 YENEEA. CDR3 length: 12 amino acids. The CDR3 loop is CASSSTGYEQYF. The CDR3 DNA sequence: TGTGCCAGCAGCTCGACTGGATACGAGCAGTACTTC.

This rearrangement joins TRBV11-2 to TRBJ2-1; 7 bases agree with TRBD2. This CDR3 is built from 13 residues. V was pared by 2 bases and J by 7 bases, with 2 bases of the junction left unmatched. Per the germline V gene, CDR1 is SGHAT and CDR2 is FQNNGV. Here the CDR3 DNA reads TGTGCCAGCAGCTTACAGGGAGGGAATGAGCAGTTCTTC. It translates to CASSLQGGNEQFF.

In nucleotides, the CDR3 is TGTGCCAGCCTTGGGGGGGAGAACACTGAAGCTTTCTTT. Protein product: CASLGGENTEAFF. The chain links TRBV28 to TRBJ1-1, with D maybe TRBD1 (5 bases). The CDR3 is 13 residues long. The V gene's germline CDR1 is MDHEN and CDR2 SYDVKM. The V gene lost 8 bases and the J gene lost 1 base, with 11 bases spanning the gap.

The gene calls are TRBV5-1 and TRBJ2-2; weak D call: TRBD1 (5 bases). Looked up from germline, CDR1 is SGHRS and CDR2 is YFSETQ. With 2 bases removed from V and 5 bases from J, the gap between germline ends came to 13 bases. The CDR3 is 15 amino acids. CDR3 nucleotides: TGCGCCAGCAGCTTTTCTTTTAAGGGGACCGGGGAGCTGTTTTTT. It is translated as CASSFSFKGTGELFF.

This chain uses TRBV21-1 with TRBJ1-5. TRBV21-1 is a documented pseudogene. This CDR3 is built from 19 residues. This CDR3 reads CASSKEGTMRGNSNQPQHF. CDR3 nucleotide sequence: TGTGCCAGCAGCAAAGAAGGGACGATGCGGGGGAATAGCAATCAGCCCCAGCATTTT.

The chain uses TRBV6-5 and TRBJ1-2; 9 nucleotides match TRBD1. The CDR3 is made up of 13 amino acids. V lost 6 bases, J lost 7 bases, and 6 bases stayed unmatched. Germline CDR1 and CDR2: MNHEY and SVGAGI. The CDR3 sequence: CASRETGGSGYTF. CDR3 nucleotide sequence: TGTGCCAGCAGGGAAACAGGGGGCAGTGGCTACACCTTC.

The gene calls are TRBV2 and TRBJ1-5; 9 positions agree with TRBD1. Germline V lookup: CDR1 SNHLY, CDR2 FYNNEI. J gave up 4 bases and V 3 bases, and 4 bases lay outside the gene matches. This CDR3 region has 15 residues. The CDR3 is CASSDQTGGNQPQHF. The CDR3 DNA is TGTGCCAGCAGTGATCAGACAGGGGGAAATCAGCCCCAGCATTTT.

The V call is TRBV25-1, the J call TRBJ2-7; 7 positions match TRBD2. The length of the CDR3 is 15 residues. The V segment lost 6 bases and the J segment 0 bases; nucleotides outside the gene matches: 8. Looked up from germline, CDR1 is MGHDK and CDR2 is SYGVNS. The CDR3 sequence is CASRGGGANSYEQYF. The CDR3 nucleotides are TGTGCCAGCAGAGGCGGGGGTGCCAACTCCTACGAGCAGTACTTC.

The rearrangement links TRBV20-1 to TRBJ1-2; 8 bases match TRBD1. J gave up 9 bases and V 6 bases, and 6 bases lay outside the gene matches. The CDR3 is 11 residues long. CDR1 is DFQATT and CDR2 is SNEGSKA in the germline V gene (reference sequence). The CDR3 loop reads CSAWDRQSYTF. In DNA form, the CDR3 reads TGCAGTGCCTGGGACAGGCAAAGCTACACCTTC.

The chain has TRBV7-3 and TRBJ2-6; D ambiguous. This CDR3 region has 12 residues. Trimming cost V 10 bases and J 1 base, with 5 bases left between them. Germline values: CDR1 SGHTA, CDR2 FQGTGA. CDR3: CATGSGANVLTF. CDR3 nucleotide sequence: TGTGCCACGGGTTCTGGGGCCAACGTCCTGACTTTC.

The gene calls are TRBV19 and TRBJ2-3; 11 bases agree with TRBD2. Germline-derived CDR1 and CDR2 are LNHDA and SQIVND (reference sequence). The CDR3 is 15 residues long. J was trimmed by 7 bases and V by 7 bases; bases with no gene match: 10. CDR3 DNA: TGTGCCAGTACGGTAGCGGGGGGGAGAAAAAATACGCAGTATTTT. Translated, it gives CASTVAGGRKNTQYF. The full variable domain, in which reference TRBV19 and TRBJ2-3 provide the parts outside the CDR3, is DGGITQSPKYLFRKEGQNVTLSCEQNLNHDAMYWYRQDPGQGLRLIYYSQIVNDFQKGDIAEGYSVSREKKESFPLTVTSAQKNPTAFYLCASTVAGGRKNTQYFGPGTRLTVL.

This chain links TRBV27 with TRBJ1-5; 8 bases map to TRBD1. The V gene's germline CDR1 is MNHEY and CDR2 SMNVEV (reference sequence). The CDR3 totals 15 residues. V shed 6 bases and J 9 bases; nucleotides not matched to a gene: 13. The CDR3, as DNA: TGTGCCAGCAGCTCCGGACAGGGTAGGGATATGCCCCAGCATTTT. Protein sequence: CASSSGQGRDMPQHF.

V gene TRBV2 combines with J gene TRBJ1-5, with 7 bases matching TRBD1. V was clipped by 7 bases and J by 0 bases; unmatched bases: 6. The CDR3 is 15 residues long. Germline-derived CDR1 and CDR2 are SNHLY and FYNNEI. The CDR3 DNA reads as TGTGCCAGCATGGGGACAGCCGGTAGCAATCAGCCCCAGCATTTT. It translates to CASMGTAGSNQPQHF.

The rearrangement links TRBV19 to TRBJ1-5, with a possible D match to TRBD1 (6 bases). The ends were cut back, 1 base at V and 6 bases at J, with 10 bases in the middle. Germline V CDR1 and CDR2: LNHDA, SQIVND (reference sequence). The length of the CDR3 is 14 residues. In DNA, the CDR3 is TGTGCCAGTAGTATAGGACAGGTGCCTCAGCCCCAGCATTTT. Amino acid sequence: CASSIGQVPQPQHF.

The V gene is TRBV27, the J gene TRBJ2-7, with TRBD1 matching 7 bases. The ends lost 5 bases at V and 3 bases at J; junction bases unmatched: 4. Germline V gene lookup returns CDR1 MNHEY and CDR2 SMNVEV (reference sequence). This CDR3 has 13 residues. As DNA, the CDR3 is TGTGCCAGCAGTATGGGACAGCACTACGAGCAGTACTTC. Its translation is CASSMGQHYEQYF.

About this clone itself: The sample holds other DNA sequences that translate to the same CDR3. The J gene is TRBJ2-5, the V gene TRBV5-1; 9 bases are a match to TRBD2. The trim removed 2 bases at V and 2 bases at J, leaving 4 bases unmatched. This CDR3 comprises 15 residues. Germline CDR1 is SGHRS and CDR2 is YFSETQ. As DNA, the CDR3 is TGCGCCAGCAGCTTAGGTACTAGCGGGCAAGAGACCCAGTACTTC. Its protein product is CASSLGTSGQETQYF.

This sequence joins TRBV4-2 and TRBJ2-2; TRBD2 aligns across 13 bases. This CDR3 is 17 amino acids long. CDR1 is LGHNA, CDR2 YNFKEQ, per germline. Trimming removed 1 base from V and 7 bases from J; junction bases left unmatched: 6. CDR3 sequence reads: CASSQGGWTSGGGELFF. The CDR3 DNA reads TGTGCCAGCAGCCAAGGAGGTTGGACTAGCGGGGGCGGGGAGCTGTTTTTT.

V is TRBV5-6 and J is TRBJ1-5; D remains ambiguous. CDR1 is SGHDT and CDR2 is YYEEEE in the germline V gene. V was shortened by 0 bases and J by 2 bases, with 9 bases between the two germline ends. The CDR3 is 15 amino acids. The CDR3 sequence: CASSLGMGGNQPQHF. For the CDR3, the DNA is TGTGCCAGCAGCTTGGGAATGGGAGGCAATCAGCCCCAGCATTTT.

The chain joins TRBV5-4 to TRBJ2-7; 10 bases match TRBD2. Germline V lookup: CDR1 SGHNT, CDR2 YYREEE (reference sequence). This CDR3 has 15 amino acids. J gave up 2 bases and V 0 bases, and 2 bases lay outside the gene matches. The CDR3 reads CASSLDSGGPYEQYF. CDR3 nucleotides: TGTGCCAGCAGCTTGGATAGCGGGGGGCCCTACGAGCAGTACTTC.

The rearrangement links TRBV27 to TRBJ2-6, with 13 bases lining up with TRBD2. V lost 5 bases and J lost 3; bases outside the gene matches: 10. Germline CDR1 reads MNHEY; CDR2 reads SMNVEV (reference sequence). The CDR3 is 19 amino acids. The CDR3 sequence: CASSLTSGGPLHGANVLTF. The CDR3, as DNA: TGTGCCAGCAGTCTGACTAGCGGGGGGCCACTACATGGGGCCAACGTCCTGACTTTC. Together with reference TRBV27 and TRBJ2-6, the CDR3 gives the full variable domain: EAQVTQNPRYLITVTGKKLTVTCSQNMNHEYMSWYRQDPGLGLRQIYYSMNVEVTDKGDVPEGYKVSRKEKRNFPLILESPSPNQTSLYFCASSLTSGGPLHGANVLTFGAGSRLTVL.

The rearrangement joins TRBV9 to TRBJ2-7; TRBD1 matches 7 bases. Germline values: CDR1 SGDLS, CDR2 YYNGEE. The length of the CDR3 is 13 residues. Trimming cost V 4 bases and J 4 bases; bases outside gene matches: 5. In DNA form, the CDR3 reads TGTGCCAGCAGCAAAGAGACAGGGTACGAGCAGTACTTC. Translating gives CASSKETGYEQYF. Variable domain in full (rest from reference TRBV9 and TRBJ2-7): DSGVTQTPKHLITATGQRVTLRCSPRSGDLSVYWYQQSLDQGLQFLIQYYNGEERAKGNILERFSAQQFPDLHSELNLSSLELGDSALYFCASSKETGYEQYFGPGTRLTVT.

This chain connects TRBV19 to TRBJ2-7, with TRBD2 matching over 11 bases. V trimming: 4 bases; J trimming: 2 bases; junction bases outside the gene matches: 7. The CDR3 is 16 residues long. Germline V gene data show CDR1 as LNHDA and CDR2 as SQIVND (reference sequence). CDR3 region: CASSTSSGGTPYEQYF. CDR3 DNA sequence: TGTGCCAGTAGTACTTCTAGCGGGGGGACCCCCTACGAGCAGTACTTC. The whole variable domain, remainder taken from reference TRBV19 and TRBJ2-7, is DGGITQSPKYLFRKEGQNVTLSCEQNLNHDAMYWYRQDPGQGLRLIYYSQIVNDFQKGDIAEGYSVSREKKESFPLTVTSAQKNPTAFYLCASSTSSGGTPYEQYFGPGTRLTVT.

V is TRBV6-5 and J is TRBJ2-7, with 7 nucleotides matching TRBD1. There are 14 residues in the CDR3. The germline V gene encodes CDR1 MNHEY and CDR2 SVGAGI. With V trimmed by 5 bases and J by 5 bases, 9 bases remained unmatched. The CDR3 sequence: CASSQGQASDEQYF. As DNA, the CDR3 is TGTGCCAGCAGTCAAGGACAGGCCTCGGACGAGCAGTACTTC.

V gene TRBV5-4 combines with J gene TRBJ2-2, with TRBD1 as a possible D gene (5 bases). Germline V lookup: CDR1 SGHNT, CDR2 YYREEE (reference sequence). This CDR3 is built from 16 residues. The V and J ends lost 0 bases and 6 bases respectively, with 15 bases between them. CDR3 loop: CASSLALQGVSGELFF. The CDR3 bases are TGTGCCAGCAGCTTGGCTCTTCAGGGTGTCTCCGGGGAGCTGTTTTTT.